This passage covers 26 T cell receptor beta chains from one sample sequenced in a study of blood T cell repertoires in COVID-19. Some clones are missing from TCRdb's copy, which holds only in-frame ones; the method was immunoSEQ multiplex PCR. The sample has approximately 30,000 clones, roughly 92% seen once. Sequencing was carried out using peripheral blood. The receptors stem from a human donor in a cohort sampled during active COVID-19.

The rearrangement links TRBV12-3 or TRBV12-4 to TRBJ1-3; D call uncertain. V lost 4 bases and J 14 bases, leaving 12 bases between the germline ends. The CDR3 extends over 11 amino acids. CDR3 sequence: CASSSRERLYF. The CDR3 nucleotides are TGTGCCAGCAGTTCCCGGGAGCGATTATATTTT.

This clone was picked up one time. This sequence joins TRBV6-5 and TRBJ2-5; D is ambiguous. Trimming removed 6 bases at V and 4 bases at J, with 18 bases between. This CDR3 is 15 amino acids long. Per germline, CDR1 MNHEY and CDR2 SVGAGI. This chain's CDR3 is CASRLHGRSAETQYF. Written as DNA, the CDR3 is TGTGCCAGCAGGCTACACGGCAGGTCGGCAGAGACCCAGTACTTC.

The genes are TRBV20-1 and TRBJ1-1; D remains unclear. Between the trimmed V and J ends, which lost 3 bases and 2 bases, there was a span of 13 bases. The CDR3 contains 14 residues. CDR1 and CDR2 (germline): DFQATT, SNEGSKA (reference sequence). CDR3 DNA: TGCAGTGCTAGTACTCAACAGATTAACACTGAAGCTTTCTTT. Its protein is CSASTQQINTEAFF.

The J gene is TRBJ1-5, the V gene TRBV18; tentatively, D is TRBD1 (5 bases). This CDR3 region has 15 residues. Trimming pared 2 bases from V and 0 bases from J, leaving 8 bases between. Germline V CDR1 and CDR2: KGHSH, LQKENI. Here the CDR3 reads CASSPRGYSNQPQHF. CDR3 nucleotides: TGTGCCAGCTCACCAAGGGGATATAGCAATCAGCCCCAGCATTTT.

The chain has TRBV5-5 and TRBJ2-3, with D maybe TRBD1 (5 bases). Germline CDR1 and CDR2: SGHKS and YYEKEE (reference sequence). Trimming shortened V by 0 bases and J by 2 bases, and 10 bases separated the two germline ends. The CDR3 is 15 residues long. The CDR3 loop reads CASSLDDSYTDTQYF. The CDR3 coding sequence is TGTGCCAGCAGCTTGGATGACAGTTACACAGATACGCAGTATTTT.

The chain joins TRBV9 to TRBJ1-1; D possibly corresponds to TRBD1 (5 bases). Trimming shortened V by 2 bases and J by 4 bases, and 9 bases separated the two germline ends. Per the germline V gene, CDR1 is SGDLS and CDR2 is YYNGEE. The CDR3 spans 13 residues. This CDR3 reads CASSVGGTTEAFF. CDR3 nucleotide sequence: TGTGCCAGCAGCGTCGGGGGGACCACTGAAGCTTTCTTT.

DNA for the CDR3: TGTGCCAGCAGTTCCCTGGACAGGGTCCCCGACACAGATACGCAGTATTTT. This codes for CASSSLDRVPDTDTQYF. The chain couples TRBV28 to TRBJ2-3; 8 bases are shared with TRBD1. There are 17 residues in the CDR3. V was clipped by 4 bases and J by 2 bases; unmatched bases: 11. Germline CDR1 MDHEN, CDR2 SYDVKM.

This chain links TRBV27 with TRBJ1-5; the D gene is possibly TRBD1 (6 bases). CDR1 and CDR2 (germline): MNHEY, SMNVEV (reference sequence). The CDR3 loop spans 16 amino acids. The V end lost 3 bases, the J end lost 1 base, and 13 bases lay between the germline ends. The CDR3 sequence is CASSFGRGQSNQPQHF. The CDR3 DNA reads TGTGCCAGCAGTTTTGGCAGGGGCCAGAGCAATCAGCCCCAGCATTTT.

The chain combines TRBV4-1 with TRBJ2-5, with D maybe TRBD2 (5 bases). V lost 5 bases, J lost 3 bases, and 13 bases lay in between. The CDR3 runs 14 residues. Germline CDR1 and CDR2: MGHRA and YSYEKL. The CDR3 region has the DNA TGCGCCAGCAGCTCGGCCGGGAAGGAAGAGACCCAGTACTTC. Its protein product is CASSSAGKEETQYF.

This clone was recorded once. The V gene is TRBV11-3, the J gene TRBJ2-1; TRBD1 matches 9 bases. The CDR3 covers 12 residues. V was pared by 8 bases and J by 9 bases, with 5 bases of the junction left unmatched. Germline CDR1 reads SGHNT; CDR2 reads YENEEA. CDR3 in amino acids: CASEGQGSEQFF. For the CDR3, the DNA is TGTGCCAGCGAGGGACAGGGTAGTGAGCAGTTCTTC.

The rearrangement uses TRBV18 and TRBJ1-3; D might be TRBD1 (6 bases). Trimming left V 3 bases short and J 0 bases short, with 15 bases between. In germline, CDR1 is KGHSH, CDR2 LQKENI. This CDR3 has 17 amino acids. CDR3 loop: CASSPRQEGLSGNTIYF. CDR3 bases: TGTGCCAGCTCACCCCGACAGGAAGGCCTCTCTGGAAACACCATATATTTT.

The chain employs TRBV5-5 and TRBJ1-2; D gene ambiguous. The CDR3 runs to 14 residues. The V end was cut by 0 bases, the J end by 2 bases, with 8 bases between. CDR1 is SGHKS and CDR2 is YYEKEE in the germline V gene (reference sequence). The CDR3 reads CASSLGLTNYGYTF. The CDR3 nucleotides read TGTGCCAGCAGCTTGGGACTTACGAACTATGGCTACACCTTC. Looking up the rest from reference TRBV5-5 and TRBJ1-2 gives the full variable domain: DAGVTQSPTHLIKTRGQQVTLRCSPISGHKSVSWYQQVLGQGPQFIFQYYEKEERGRGNFPDRFSARQFPNYSSELNVNALLLGDSALYLCASSLGLTNYGYTFGSGTRLTVV.

The V call is TRBV7-2, the J call TRBJ1-1, with 7 bases identical to TRBD1. The CDR3 runs to 15 residues. Unmatched junction bases numbered 2, after V lost 1 base and J lost 0 bases. Germline CDR1 is SGHTA and CDR2 is FQGNSA. CDR3 loop: CASSLGGTVNTEAFF. Here the CDR3 DNA reads TGTGCCAGCAGCTTAGGGGGGACAGTGAACACTGAAGCTTTCTTT.

The chain is built from TRBV19 and TRBJ2-7; TRBD1 aligns across 9 bases. The ends lost 4 bases at V and 3 bases at J; junction bases unmatched: 13. CDR3 length: 17 amino acids. Germline V gives CDR1 LNHDA, CDR2 SQIVND (reference sequence). CDR3 protein: CASSTLFVNRGLYEQYF. The CDR3, as DNA: TGTGCCAGTAGTACGTTATTTGTAAACAGGGGGCTCTACGAGCAGTACTTC. Looking up the rest from reference TRBV19 and TRBJ2-7 gives the full variable domain: DGGITQSPKYLFRKEGQNVTLSCEQNLNHDAMYWYRQDPGQGLRLIYYSQIVNDFQKGDIAEGYSVSREKKESFPLTVTSAQKNPTAFYLCASSTLFVNRGLYEQYFGPGTRLTVT.

This clone was observed once. V usage is TRBV5-4 and J usage is TRBJ2-3; 8 bases match TRBD2. V lost 0 bases to trimming and J lost 9 bases; unmatched junction nucleotides: 6. Germline assignment: CDR1 SGHNT and CDR2 YYREEE (reference sequence). The CDR3 is 14 residues long. CDR3 region: CASSLELAGLTQYF. CDR3 coding DNA: TGTGCCAGCAGCTTGGAGCTAGCGGGCCTCACGCAGTATTTT.

This clone came up a few times. This chain uses TRBV29-1 with TRBJ1-5; 7 bases are shared with TRBD1. V gave up 4 bases and J gave up 3 bases; unmatched junction bases: 6. Per germline, CDR1 SQVTM and CDR2 ANQGSEA. This CDR3 spans 14 amino acids. The CDR3 spells CSVGAGGSNQPQHF. Written as DNA, the CDR3 is TGCAGCGTTGGGGCAGGGGGGTCCAATCAGCCCCAGCATTTT.

In its sample, this clone is medium-sized. Other DNA sequences from this sample encode an identical CDR3 as well. J is TRBJ1-1 and V is TRBV2, with D possibly TRBD1 on 6 matching bases. There are 14 residues in the CDR3. Trimming left V 2 bases short and J 2 bases short, with 9 bases between. Per the germline V gene, CDR1 is SNHLY and CDR2 is FYNNEI. The CDR3: CASSETGGNTEAFF. CDR3 bases: TGTGCCAGCAGTGAAACGGGGGGCAACACTGAAGCTTTCTTT.

The chain has TRBV11-3 and TRBJ1-3; D unresolved. Trimming took off 4 bases at V and 1 base at J, with 8 bases between the two ends. This CDR3 is built from 14 residues. The germline V gene has CDR1 SGHNT and CDR2 YENEEA. CDR3 DNA sequence: TGTGCCAGCAGCTCACGGGAGTCTGGAAACACCATATATTTT. This translates into CASSSRESGNTIYF.

The count of this clone is one. This chain connects TRBV5-1 to TRBJ2-2; 8 bases are shared with TRBD1. The CDR3 is 14 amino acids. After removal of 4 bases from V and 8 bases from J, the junction contained 7 bases not matched to a gene. Germline V CDR1 and CDR2: SGHRS, YFSETQ. The CDR3 DNA follows: TGCGCCAGCAGCCCGGGACAGGCGACGGGGGAGCTGTTTTTT. It codes for CASSPGQATGELFF. Variable domain in full (rest from reference TRBV5-1 and TRBJ2-2): KAGVTQTPRYLIKTRGQQVTLSCSPISGHRSVSWYQQTPGQGLQFLFEYFSETQRNKGNFPGRFSGRQFSNSRSEMNVSTLELGDSALYLCASSPGQATGELFFGEGSRLTVL.

V usage is TRBV10-1 and J usage is TRBJ2-2, with 8 bases matching TRBD2. This CDR3 contains 14 residues. The germline gives CDR1 WNHNN, CDR2 SYGVQD (reference sequence). V dropped 5 bases and J dropped 5; count of bases not matched to a gene: 4. CDR3 bases: TGCGCCAGCAGTAGCGGGGGAGATACCGGGGAGCTGTTTTTT. It specifies CASSSGGDTGELFF.

The rearrangement links TRBV6-4 to TRBJ2-1; 9 bases agree with TRBD2. The germline gives CDR1 MRHNA, CDR2 SNTAGT. The CDR3 covers 20 residues. V lost 1 base to trimming and J lost 2 bases; unmatched junction nucleotides: 15. In DNA, the CDR3 is TGTGCCAGCAGTGACTTAAGGCTAGCGGGAACTGCCACCCCCTACAATGAGCAGTTCTTC. Its translation is CASSDLRLAGTATPYNEQFF.

The chain carries TRBV28 and TRBJ1-6; no clear D. From germline, CDR1 is MDHEN and CDR2 SYDVKM. The CDR3 contains 12 residues. Trimming shortened V by 5 bases and J by 7 bases, and 6 bases separated the two germline ends. The CDR3 DNA sequence: TGTGCCAGCAGTACTGCAAATTCACCCCTCCACTTT. Protein sequence: CASSTANSPLHF.

This clone has only one observation. The rearrangement links TRBV28 to TRBJ1-4; 12 bases are a match to TRBD1. Germline V CDR1 and CDR2: MDHEN, SYDVKM. J was trimmed by 8 bases and V by 6 bases; bases with no gene match: 19. The CDR3 has 19 residues. The CDR3 DNA sequence: TGTGCCAGCAGCAAACCGACCGGGACAGGGGGCTCTCGGGGGGAAAAACTGTTTTTT. Protein sequence: CASSKPTGTGGSRGEKLFF.

The rearrangement links TRBV5-8 to TRBJ1-5; the D gene is possibly TRBD1 (5 bases). Trimming took 4 bases from V and 2 from J, leaving 13 bases between them. Germline-derived CDR1 and CDR2 are SGHTS and YDEGEE. CDR3 length: 15 amino acids. The CDR3 DNA reads as TGTGCCAGCAGCCTCGGGGGGATGGGCAATCAGCCCCAGCATTTT. Its translation: CASSLGGMGNQPQHF. Filled out from reference TRBV5-8 and TRBJ1-5, the complete variable domain reads EAGVTQSPTHLIKTRGQQATLRCSPISGHTSVYWYQQALGLGLQFLLWYDEGEERNRGNFPPRFSGRQFPNYSSELNVNALELEDSALYLCASSLGGMGNQPQHFGDGTRLSIL.

The chain carries TRBV6-1 and TRBJ1-1; D may be TRBD1 (5 bases). The CDR3 extends over 17 amino acids. V was pared by 2 bases and J by 10 bases, with 26 bases between. CDR1 MNHNS and CDR2 SASEGT come from the germline V gene. CDR3 coding DNA: TGTGCCAGCAGTGAATACGTCCCGCCTGACAGTACTCTTCGAGCTTTCTTT. It specifies CASSEYVPPDSTLRAFF.

The rearrangement links TRBV5-5 to TRBJ2-1, with D perhaps matching TRBD2 (5 bases). V gave up 4 bases and J gave up 4 bases, with 21 bases separating them. Germline V gene lookup returns CDR1 SGHKS and CDR2 YYEKEE (reference sequence). The CDR3 is made up of 17 amino acids. This chain's CDR3 is CASSPRWLASLYNEQFF. The CDR3 DNA reads as TGTGCCAGCAGCCCCAGGTGGTTAGCGTCCCTTTACAATGAGCAGTTCTTC. Together with reference TRBV5-5 and TRBJ2-1, the CDR3 gives the full variable domain: DAGVTQSPTHLIKTRGQQVTLRCSPISGHKSVSWYQQVLGQGPQFIFQYYEKEERGRGNFPDRFSARQFPNYSSELNVNALLLGDSALYLCASSPRWLASLYNEQFFGPGTRLTVL.